This TCR beta chain was recovered during a study of shared clonotypes between healthy human individuals. At the level of the study: Donors were a couple of women and a few men aged 18 to 49.

Method: immunoSEQ multiplex PCR; TCRdb's copy keeps in-frame clones and lacks some. The sample gives 2,500,000 or so clones, 90% to 95% of which show up once; around 0.37% is in the top ten. V gave up 1 base and J gave up 4 bases; unmatched junction bases: 5. Germline assignment: CDR1 MGHRA and CDR2 YSYEKL. CDR3 length: 16 amino acids. The sample taken for sequencing was naive CD4+ T cells from PBMCs. As to subset: CD45RA+ positively selected. The source of this sequence is a man younger than 35 in good health. Some clones in this sample may be carry-over from other donors' samples. This chain connects TRBV4-1 to TRBJ2-1; 9 bases map to TRBD2. CDR3 DNA sequence: TGCGCCAGCAGCCAAGGAGCTAGCGGGAAATACAATGAGCAGTTCTTC. Translating gives CASSQGASGKYNEQFF.